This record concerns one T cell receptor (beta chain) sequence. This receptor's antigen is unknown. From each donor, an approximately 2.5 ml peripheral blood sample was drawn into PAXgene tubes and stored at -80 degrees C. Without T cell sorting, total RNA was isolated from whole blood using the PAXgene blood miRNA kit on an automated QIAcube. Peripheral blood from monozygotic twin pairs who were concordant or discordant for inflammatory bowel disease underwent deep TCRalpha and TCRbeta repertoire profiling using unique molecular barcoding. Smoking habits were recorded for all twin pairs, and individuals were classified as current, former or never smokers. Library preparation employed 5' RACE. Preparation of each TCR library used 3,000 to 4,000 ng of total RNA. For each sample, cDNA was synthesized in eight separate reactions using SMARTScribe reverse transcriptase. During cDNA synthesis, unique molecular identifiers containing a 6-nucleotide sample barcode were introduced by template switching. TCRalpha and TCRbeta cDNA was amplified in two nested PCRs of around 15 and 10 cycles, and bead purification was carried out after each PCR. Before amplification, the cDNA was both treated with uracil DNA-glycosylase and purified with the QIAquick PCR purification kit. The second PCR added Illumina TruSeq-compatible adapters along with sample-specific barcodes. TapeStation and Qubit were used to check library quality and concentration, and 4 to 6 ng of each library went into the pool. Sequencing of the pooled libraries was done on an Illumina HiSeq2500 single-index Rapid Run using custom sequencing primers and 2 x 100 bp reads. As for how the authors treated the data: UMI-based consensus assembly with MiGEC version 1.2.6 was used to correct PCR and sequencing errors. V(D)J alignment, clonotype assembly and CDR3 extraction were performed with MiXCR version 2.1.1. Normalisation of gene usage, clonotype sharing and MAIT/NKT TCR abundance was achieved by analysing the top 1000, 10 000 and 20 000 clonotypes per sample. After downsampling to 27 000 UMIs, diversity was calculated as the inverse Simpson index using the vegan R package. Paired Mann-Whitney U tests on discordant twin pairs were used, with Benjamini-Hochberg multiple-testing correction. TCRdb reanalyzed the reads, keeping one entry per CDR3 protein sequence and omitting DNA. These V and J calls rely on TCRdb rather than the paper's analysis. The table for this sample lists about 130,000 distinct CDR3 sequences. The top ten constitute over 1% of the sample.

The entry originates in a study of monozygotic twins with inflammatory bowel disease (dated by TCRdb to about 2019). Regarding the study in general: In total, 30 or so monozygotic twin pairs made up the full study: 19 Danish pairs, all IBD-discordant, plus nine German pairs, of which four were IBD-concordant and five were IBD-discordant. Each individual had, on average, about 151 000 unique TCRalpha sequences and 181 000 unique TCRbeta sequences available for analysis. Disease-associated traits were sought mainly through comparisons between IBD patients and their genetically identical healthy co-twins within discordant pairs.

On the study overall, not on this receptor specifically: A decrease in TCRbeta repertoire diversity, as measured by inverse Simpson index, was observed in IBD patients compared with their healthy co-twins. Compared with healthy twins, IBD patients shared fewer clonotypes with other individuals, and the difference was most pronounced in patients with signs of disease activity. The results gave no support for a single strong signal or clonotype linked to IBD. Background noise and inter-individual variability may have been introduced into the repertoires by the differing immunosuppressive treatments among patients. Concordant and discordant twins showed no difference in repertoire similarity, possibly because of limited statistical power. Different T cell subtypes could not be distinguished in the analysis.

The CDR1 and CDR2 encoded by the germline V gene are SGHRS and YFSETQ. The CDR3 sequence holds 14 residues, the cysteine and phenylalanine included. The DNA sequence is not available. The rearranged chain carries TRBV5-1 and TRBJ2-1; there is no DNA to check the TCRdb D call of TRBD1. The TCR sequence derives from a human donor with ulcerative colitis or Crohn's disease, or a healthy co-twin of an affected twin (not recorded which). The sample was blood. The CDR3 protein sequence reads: CASSGKQVGDEQFF.